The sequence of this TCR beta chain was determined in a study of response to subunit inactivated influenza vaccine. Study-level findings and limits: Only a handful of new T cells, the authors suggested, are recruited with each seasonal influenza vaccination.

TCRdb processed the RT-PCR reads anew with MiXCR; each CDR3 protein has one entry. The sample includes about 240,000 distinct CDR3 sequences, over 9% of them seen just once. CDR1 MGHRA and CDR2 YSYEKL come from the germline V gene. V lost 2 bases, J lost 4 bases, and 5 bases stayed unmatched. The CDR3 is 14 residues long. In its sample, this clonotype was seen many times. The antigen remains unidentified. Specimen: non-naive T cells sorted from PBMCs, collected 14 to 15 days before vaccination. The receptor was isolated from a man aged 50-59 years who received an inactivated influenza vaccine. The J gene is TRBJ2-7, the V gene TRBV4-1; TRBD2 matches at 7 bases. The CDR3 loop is CASSQSGTTYEQYF. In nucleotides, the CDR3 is TGCGCCAGCAGCCAATCCGGGACTACTTACGAGCAGTACTTC.